This record concerns one T cell receptor beta chain sequence. This sample is part of a study of human CD8 memory T cell subsets. It was by negative magnetic separation that total CD8+ T cells were enriched. Duplicate vials of around 160,000 sorted CD8+ T cells per subset supplied the RNA. Making the TCR beta libraries relied on UMI-labeled 5' RACE. The authors' processing: Functional CDR3 beta clonotypes numbered roughly 3,000 to 20,000 in each TCR beta library. TCRdb re-called the 5' RACE reads and catalogs CDR3 proteins one per entry, DNA excluded. The V and J calls and clone size come from TCRdb's table, not from the authors' own analysis. The sample table includes fewer than 20,000 distinct CDR3 sequences. The source material was CD8+ T cells from PBMCs. The receptor's source is a human donor in good health.

CDR3 region: CASSWGLADYEQYF. The genes are TRBV5-5 and TRBJ2-7; no DNA is available, so the TRBD2 call from TCRdb remains unchecked. The germline V gene encodes CDR1 SGHKS and CDR2 YYEKEE (reference sequence). There are 14 residues in the CDR3.